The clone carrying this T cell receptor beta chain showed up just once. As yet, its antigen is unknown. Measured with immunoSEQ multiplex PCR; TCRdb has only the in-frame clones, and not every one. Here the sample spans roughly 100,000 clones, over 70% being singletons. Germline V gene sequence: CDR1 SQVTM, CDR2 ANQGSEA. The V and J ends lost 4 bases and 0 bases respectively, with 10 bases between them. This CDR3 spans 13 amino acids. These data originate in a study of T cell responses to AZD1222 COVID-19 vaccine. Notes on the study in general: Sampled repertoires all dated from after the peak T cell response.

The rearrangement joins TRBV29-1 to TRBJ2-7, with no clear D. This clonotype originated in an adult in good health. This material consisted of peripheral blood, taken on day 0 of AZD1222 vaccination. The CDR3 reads CSVAGDISYEQYF. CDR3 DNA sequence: TGCAGCGTTGCGGGCGACATCTCCTACGAGCAGTACTTC.